This entry lists 10 T cell receptor beta chains sequenced from one sample in a study of CD8 T cells in ankylosing spondylitis. TCRdb processed the 5' RACE reads anew with MiXCR; each CDR3 protein has one entry. The sample shows roughly 170,000 distinct CDR3 sequences, 9.8% of them seen only once. The sequenced material came from blood, either unsorted or a sorted T cell fraction (not recorded which). All receptors come from a female donor with ankylosing spondylitis or in good health (not recorded which).

Many counts were recorded for this clonotype. V and J are TRBV11-2 and TRBJ2-1; unclear D gene. V lost 2 bases to trimming and J lost 3 bases, with 11 bases between them. Germline CDR1 SGHAT, CDR2 FQNNGV. This CDR3 spans 15 amino acids. This CDR3 reads CASSLLAGDYNEQFF. The CDR3 nucleotides read TGTGCCAGCAGCTTACTGGCTGGTGACTACAATGAGCAGTTCTTC.

The sample holds a few counts of this clonotype. The chain uses TRBV5-1 and TRBJ1-2; D may be TRBD1 (5 bases). Germline CDR1 is SGHRS and CDR2 is YFSETQ. This CDR3 spans 12 amino acids. The V end was cut by 5 bases, the J end by 5 bases, with 10 bases between. CDR3 sequence (DNA): TGCGCCAGCAGTACGGAGGGGTATGGCTACACCTTC. Residues: CASSTEGYGYTF.

This clonotype was seen a few times. V gene TRBV13 combines with J gene TRBJ1-1; D is perhaps TRBD1 (5 bases). The germline V gene has CDR1 PRHDT and CDR2 FYEKMQ (reference sequence). The CDR3 length is 14 residues. Trimming pared 2 bases from V and 0 bases from J, leaving 7 bases between. The CDR3 is CASSLKDMNTEAFF. CDR3 coding DNA: TGTGCCAGCAGCTTAAAGGACATGAACACTGAAGCTTTCTTT.

This clonotype has more than one count but fewer than ten. The chain links TRBV12-3 or TRBV12-4 to TRBJ1-4; D not certain. Trimming stripped 7 bases from V and 1 base from J, with 10 bases between. CDR3 length: 14 amino acids. Here the CDR3 DNA reads TGTGCCAGCACCACGTGGGGAACTAATGAAAAACTGTTTTTT. Residues: CASTTWGTNEKLFF.

This clonotype was seen ten or more times. The chain links TRBV14 to TRBJ2-2; TRBD2 matches at 8 bases. The CDR3 runs to 14 residues. Trimming cost V 4 bases and J 7 bases; bases outside gene matches: 5. CDR1 and CDR2 from the germline V gene are SGHDN and FVKESK. The CDR3 region has the DNA TGTGCCAGCAGCCCAGCGGGAGAGGTCGGGGAGCTGTTTTTT. Its protein is CASSPAGEVGELFF.

This chain links TRBV6-2 or TRBV6-3 with TRBJ2-1, with 9 bases fitting TRBD2. The CDR3 totals 14 residues. Germline V gene lookup returns CDR1 MNHEY and CDR2 SVGEGT. Unmatched junction bases numbered 6, after V lost 5 bases and J lost 7 bases. Here the CDR3 DNA reads TGTGCCAGCAGTAGGGGACTAGCTAAGAATGAGCAGTTCTTC. This translates into CASSRGLAKNEQFF.

The chain couples TRBV12-3 or TRBV12-4 to TRBJ2-5; the match to TRBD2 covers 8 bases. CDR3 length equals 14 residues. The ends lost 6 bases at V and 1 base at J; junction bases unmatched: 4. The CDR3 nucleotides read TGTGCCAGCAGGGCAACTAGCGGCCAAGAGACCCAGTACTTC. Its protein is CASRATSGQETQYF.

The rearrangement uses TRBV27 and TRBJ1-5; 7 bases agree with TRBD1. Per the germline V gene, CDR1 is MNHEY and CDR2 is SMNVEV (reference sequence). Trimming cost V 3 bases and J 2 bases; bases outside gene matches: 4. This CDR3 region has 15 residues. This CDR3 reads CASSLQGEGNQPQHF. CDR3 in DNA: TGTGCCAGCAGTTTGCAGGGGGAAGGCAATCAGCCCCAGCATTTT.

The gene calls are TRBV18 and TRBJ2-6; D is possibly TRBD1 (5 bases). The germline V gene encodes CDR1 KGHSH and CDR2 LQKENI. V gave up 6 bases and J gave up 0 bases, with 6 bases separating them. The CDR3 consists of 14 residues. The CDR3 DNA is TGTGCCAGCTCCGACAGCTCTGGGGCCAACGTCCTGACTTTC. This encodes CASSDSSGANVLTF.

The table lists this clonotype with many counts. V is TRBV20-1 and J is TRBJ2-1; D not certain. Germline V lookup: CDR1 DFQATT, CDR2 SNEGSKA (reference sequence). The CDR3 contains 12 residues. The CDR3 protein is CSAEPRYNEQFF. CDR3 nucleotides: TGCAGCGCGGAGCCTAGATACAATGAGCAGTTCTTC.